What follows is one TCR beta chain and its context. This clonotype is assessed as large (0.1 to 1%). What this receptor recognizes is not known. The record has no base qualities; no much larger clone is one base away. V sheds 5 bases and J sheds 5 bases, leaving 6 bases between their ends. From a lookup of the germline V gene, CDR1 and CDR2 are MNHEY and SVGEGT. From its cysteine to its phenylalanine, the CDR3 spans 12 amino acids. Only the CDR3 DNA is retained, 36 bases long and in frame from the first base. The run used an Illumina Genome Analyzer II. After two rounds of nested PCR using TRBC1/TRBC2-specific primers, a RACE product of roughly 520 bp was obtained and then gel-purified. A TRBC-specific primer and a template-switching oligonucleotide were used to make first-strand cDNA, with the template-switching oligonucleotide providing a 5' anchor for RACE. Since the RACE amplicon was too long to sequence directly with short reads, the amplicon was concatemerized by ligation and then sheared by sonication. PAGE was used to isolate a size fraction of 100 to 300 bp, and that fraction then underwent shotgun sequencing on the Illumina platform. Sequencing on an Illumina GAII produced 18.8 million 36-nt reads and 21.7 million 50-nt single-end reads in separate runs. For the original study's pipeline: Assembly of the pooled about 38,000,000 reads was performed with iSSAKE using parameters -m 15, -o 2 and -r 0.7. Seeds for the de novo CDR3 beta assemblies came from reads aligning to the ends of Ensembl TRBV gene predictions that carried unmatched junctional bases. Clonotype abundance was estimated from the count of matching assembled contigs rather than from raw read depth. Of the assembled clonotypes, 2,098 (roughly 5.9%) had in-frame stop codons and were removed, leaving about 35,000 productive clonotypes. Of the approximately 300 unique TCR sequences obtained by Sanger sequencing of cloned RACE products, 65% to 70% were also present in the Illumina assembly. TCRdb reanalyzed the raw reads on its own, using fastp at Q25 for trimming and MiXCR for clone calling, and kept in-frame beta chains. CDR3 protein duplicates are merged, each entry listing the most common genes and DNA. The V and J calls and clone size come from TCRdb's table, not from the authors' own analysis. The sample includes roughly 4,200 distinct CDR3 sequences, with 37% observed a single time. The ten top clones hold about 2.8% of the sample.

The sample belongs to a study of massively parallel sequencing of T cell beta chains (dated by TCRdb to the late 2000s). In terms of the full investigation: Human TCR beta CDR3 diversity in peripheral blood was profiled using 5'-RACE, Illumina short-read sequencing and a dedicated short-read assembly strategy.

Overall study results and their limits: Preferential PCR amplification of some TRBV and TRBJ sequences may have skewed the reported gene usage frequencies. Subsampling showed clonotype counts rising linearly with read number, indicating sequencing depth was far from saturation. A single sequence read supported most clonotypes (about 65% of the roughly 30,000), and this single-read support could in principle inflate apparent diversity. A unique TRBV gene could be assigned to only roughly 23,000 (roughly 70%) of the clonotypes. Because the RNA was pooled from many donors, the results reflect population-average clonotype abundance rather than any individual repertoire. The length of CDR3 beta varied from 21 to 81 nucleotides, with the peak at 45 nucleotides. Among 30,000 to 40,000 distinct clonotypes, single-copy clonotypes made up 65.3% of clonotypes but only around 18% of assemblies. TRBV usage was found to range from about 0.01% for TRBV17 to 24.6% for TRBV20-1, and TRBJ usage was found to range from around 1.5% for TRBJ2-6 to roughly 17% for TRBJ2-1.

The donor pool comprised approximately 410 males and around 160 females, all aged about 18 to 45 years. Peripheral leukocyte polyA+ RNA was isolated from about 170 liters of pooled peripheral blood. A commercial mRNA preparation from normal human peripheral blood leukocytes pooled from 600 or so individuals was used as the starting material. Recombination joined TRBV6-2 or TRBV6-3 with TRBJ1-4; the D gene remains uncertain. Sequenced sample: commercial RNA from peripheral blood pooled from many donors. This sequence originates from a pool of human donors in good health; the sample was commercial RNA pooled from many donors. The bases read TGTGCCAGCAGTCCGGGGAATGAAAAACTGTTTTTT. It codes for CASSPGNEKLFF.